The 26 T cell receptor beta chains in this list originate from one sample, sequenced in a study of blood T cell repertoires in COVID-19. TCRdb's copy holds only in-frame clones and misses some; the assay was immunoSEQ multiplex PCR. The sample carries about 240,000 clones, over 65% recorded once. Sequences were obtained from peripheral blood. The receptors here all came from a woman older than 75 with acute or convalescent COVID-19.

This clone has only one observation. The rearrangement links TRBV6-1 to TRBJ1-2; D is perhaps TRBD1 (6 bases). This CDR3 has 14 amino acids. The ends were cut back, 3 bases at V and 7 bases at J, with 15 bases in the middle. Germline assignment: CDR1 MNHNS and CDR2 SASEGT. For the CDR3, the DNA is TGTGCCAGCAGTGAGTTTGCACAGGGATCTGGCTACACCTTC. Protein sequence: CASSEFAQGSGYTF.

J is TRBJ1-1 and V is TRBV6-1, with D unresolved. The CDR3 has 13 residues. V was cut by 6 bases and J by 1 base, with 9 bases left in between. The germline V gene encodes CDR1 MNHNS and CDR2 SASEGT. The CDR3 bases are TGTGCCAGCAGACGAGGGAAGAACACTGAAGCTTTCTTT. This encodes CASRRGKNTEAFF.

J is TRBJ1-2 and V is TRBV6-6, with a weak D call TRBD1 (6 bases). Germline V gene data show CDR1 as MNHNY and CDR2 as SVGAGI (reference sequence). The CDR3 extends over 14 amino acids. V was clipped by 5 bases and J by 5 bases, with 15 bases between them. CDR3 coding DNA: TGTGCCAGCAGTACCGGAGGGGGGGGTTATGGCTACACCTTC. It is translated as CASSTGGGGYGYTF.

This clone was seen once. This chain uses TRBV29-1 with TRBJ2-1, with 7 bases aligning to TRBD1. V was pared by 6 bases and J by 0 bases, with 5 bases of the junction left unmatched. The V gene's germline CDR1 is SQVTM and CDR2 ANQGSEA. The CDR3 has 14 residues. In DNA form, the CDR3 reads TGCAGCGTCCCGGGACAGATCTCCTACAATGAGCAGTTCTTC. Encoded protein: CSVPGQISYNEQFF.

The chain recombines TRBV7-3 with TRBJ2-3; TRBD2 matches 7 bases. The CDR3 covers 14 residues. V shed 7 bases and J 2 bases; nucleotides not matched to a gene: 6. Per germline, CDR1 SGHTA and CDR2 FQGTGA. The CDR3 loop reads CASTPGGNTDTQYF. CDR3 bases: TGTGCCAGCACTCCCGGGGGGAACACAGATACGCAGTATTTT.

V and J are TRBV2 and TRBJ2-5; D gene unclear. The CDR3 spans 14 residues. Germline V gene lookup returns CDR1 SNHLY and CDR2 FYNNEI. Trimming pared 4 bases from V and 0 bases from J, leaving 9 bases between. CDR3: CASSGASYQETQYF. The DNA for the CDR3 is TGTGCCAGCAGTGGAGCATCGTACCAAGAGACCCAGTACTTC.

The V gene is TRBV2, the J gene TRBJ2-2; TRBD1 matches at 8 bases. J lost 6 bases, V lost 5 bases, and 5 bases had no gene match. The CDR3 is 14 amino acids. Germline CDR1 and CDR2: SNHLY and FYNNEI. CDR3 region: CASSRLTGAGELFF. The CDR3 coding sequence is TGTGCCAGCAGTCGCCTGACAGGGGCCGGGGAGCTGTTTTTT.

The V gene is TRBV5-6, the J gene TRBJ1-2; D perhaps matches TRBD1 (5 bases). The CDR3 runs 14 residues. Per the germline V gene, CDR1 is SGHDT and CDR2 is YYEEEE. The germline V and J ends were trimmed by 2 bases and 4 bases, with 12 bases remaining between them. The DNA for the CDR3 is TGTGCCAGCAGCTTAGCAGGGCCTTTCTATGGCTACACCTTC. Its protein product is CASSLAGPFYGYTF.

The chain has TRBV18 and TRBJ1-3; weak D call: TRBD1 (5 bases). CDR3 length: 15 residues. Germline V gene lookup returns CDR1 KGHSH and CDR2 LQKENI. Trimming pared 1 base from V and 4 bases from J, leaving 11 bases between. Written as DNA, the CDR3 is TGTGCCAGCTCACCACTGCAGGGCTACGGAAACACCATATATTTT. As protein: CASSPLQGYGNTIYF.

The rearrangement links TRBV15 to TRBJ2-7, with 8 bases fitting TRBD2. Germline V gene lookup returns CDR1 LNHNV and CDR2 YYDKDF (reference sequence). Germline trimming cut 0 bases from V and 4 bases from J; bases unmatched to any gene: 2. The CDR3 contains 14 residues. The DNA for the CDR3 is TGTGCCACCAGCAGAGAAACTAGCGGATACGAGCAGTACTTC. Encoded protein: CATSRETSGYEQYF.

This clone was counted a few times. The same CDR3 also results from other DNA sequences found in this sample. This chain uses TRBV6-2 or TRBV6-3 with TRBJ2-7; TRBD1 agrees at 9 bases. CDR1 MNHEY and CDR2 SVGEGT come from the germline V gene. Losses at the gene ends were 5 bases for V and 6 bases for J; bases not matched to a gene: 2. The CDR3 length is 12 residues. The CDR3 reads CASSTGGREQYF. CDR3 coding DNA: TGTGCCAGCAGTACAGGGGGCCGCGAGCAGTACTTC.

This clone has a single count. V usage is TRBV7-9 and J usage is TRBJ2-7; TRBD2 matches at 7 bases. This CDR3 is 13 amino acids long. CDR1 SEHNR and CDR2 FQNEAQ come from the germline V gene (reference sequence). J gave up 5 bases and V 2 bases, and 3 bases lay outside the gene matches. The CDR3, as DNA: TGTGCCAGCAGCTTATGGGAGGGGAACGAGCAGTACTTC. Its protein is CASSLWEGNEQYF.

CDR3 DNA: TGTGCCAGCAGCTTGCGGCTCCGGAGCTATGGCTACACCTTC. Amino acids: CASSLRLRSYGYTF. The chain has TRBV5-6 and TRBJ1-2; unclear D gene. Germline assignment: CDR1 SGHDT and CDR2 YYEEEE. Trimming pared 1 base from V and 4 bases from J, leaving 11 bases between. There are 14 residues in the CDR3.

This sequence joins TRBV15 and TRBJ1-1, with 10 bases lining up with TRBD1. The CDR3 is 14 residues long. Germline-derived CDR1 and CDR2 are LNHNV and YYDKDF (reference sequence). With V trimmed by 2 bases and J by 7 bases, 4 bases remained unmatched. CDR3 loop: CATSRTGQGGEAFF. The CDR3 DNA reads TGTGCCACCAGCAGAACCGGACAGGGGGGTGAAGCTTTCTTT.

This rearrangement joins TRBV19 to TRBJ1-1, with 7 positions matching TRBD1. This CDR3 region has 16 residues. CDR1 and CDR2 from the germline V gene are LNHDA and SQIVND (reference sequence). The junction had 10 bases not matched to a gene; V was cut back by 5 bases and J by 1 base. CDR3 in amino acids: CASSLTQGPPNTEAFF. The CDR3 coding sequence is TGTGCCAGTAGTCTGACACAGGGGCCACCGAACACTGAAGCTTTCTTT.

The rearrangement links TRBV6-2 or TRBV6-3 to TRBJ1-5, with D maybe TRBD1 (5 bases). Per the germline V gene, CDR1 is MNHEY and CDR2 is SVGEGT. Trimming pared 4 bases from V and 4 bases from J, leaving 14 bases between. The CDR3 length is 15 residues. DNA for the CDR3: TGTGCCAGCAGTTCCGGGGGTTTTGGGAATCAGCCCCAGCATTTT. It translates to CASSSGGFGNQPQHF.

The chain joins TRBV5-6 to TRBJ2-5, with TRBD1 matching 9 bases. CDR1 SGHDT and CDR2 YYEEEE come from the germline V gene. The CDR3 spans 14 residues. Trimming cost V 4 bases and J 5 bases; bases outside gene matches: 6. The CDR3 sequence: CASSRTGEGETQYF. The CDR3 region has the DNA TGTGCCAGCAGCCGGACAGGGGAAGGTGAGACCCAGTACTTC.

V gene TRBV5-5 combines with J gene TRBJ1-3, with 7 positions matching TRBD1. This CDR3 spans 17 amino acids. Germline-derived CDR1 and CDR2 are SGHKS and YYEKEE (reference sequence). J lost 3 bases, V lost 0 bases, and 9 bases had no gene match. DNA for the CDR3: TGTGCCAGCAGCTTGGGACCCACAGGGGTGGGTGGAAACACCATATATTTT. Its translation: CASSLGPTGVGGNTIYF.

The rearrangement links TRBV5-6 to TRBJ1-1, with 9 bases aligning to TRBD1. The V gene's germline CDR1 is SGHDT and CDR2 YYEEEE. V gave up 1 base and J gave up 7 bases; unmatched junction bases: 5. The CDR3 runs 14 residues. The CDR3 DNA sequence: TGTGCCAGCAGCTTGACTGGGACAGGGCATGAAGCTTTCTTT. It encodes CASSLTGTGHEAFF. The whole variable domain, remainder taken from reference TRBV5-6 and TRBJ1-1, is DAGVTQSPTHLIKTRGQQVTLRCSPKSGHDTVSWYQQALGQGPQFIFQYYEEEERQRGNFPDRFSGHQFPNYSSELNVNALLLGDSALYLCASSLTGTGHEAFFGQGTRLTVV.

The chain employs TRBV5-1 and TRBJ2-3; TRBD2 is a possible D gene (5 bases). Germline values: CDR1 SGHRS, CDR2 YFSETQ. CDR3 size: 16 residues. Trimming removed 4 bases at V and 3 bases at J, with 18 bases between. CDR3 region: CASSPRVGGRTDTQYF. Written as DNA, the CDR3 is TGCGCCAGCAGCCCCCGTGTCGGAGGACGAACAGATACGCAGTATTTT.

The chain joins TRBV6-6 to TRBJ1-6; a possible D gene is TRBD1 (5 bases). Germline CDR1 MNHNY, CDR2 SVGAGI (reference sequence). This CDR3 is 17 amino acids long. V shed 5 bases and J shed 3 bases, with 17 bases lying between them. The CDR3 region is CASSPPNSGGYNSPLHF. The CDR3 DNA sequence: TGTGCCAGCAGTCCCCCTAACTCCGGGGGCTATAATTCACCCCTCCACTTT.

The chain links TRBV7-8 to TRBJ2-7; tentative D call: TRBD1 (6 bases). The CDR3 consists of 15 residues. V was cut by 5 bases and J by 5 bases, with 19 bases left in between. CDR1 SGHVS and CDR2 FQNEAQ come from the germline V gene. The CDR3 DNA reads TGTGCCAGCAGCGTAGGTCGGCACAGGGACCACGAGCAGTACTTC. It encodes CASSVGRHRDHEQYF.

CDR3 in DNA: TGTGCCAGCACTTCAGGGATTTCCACCGGGGAGCTGTTTTTT. Its protein product is CASTSGISTGELFF. The chain carries TRBV6-5 and TRBJ2-2, with a weak D call TRBD1 (5 bases). CDR1 is MNHEY and CDR2 is SVGAGI in the germline V gene. The CDR3 is 14 amino acids. V was clipped by 7 bases and J by 4 bases, with 13 bases between them.

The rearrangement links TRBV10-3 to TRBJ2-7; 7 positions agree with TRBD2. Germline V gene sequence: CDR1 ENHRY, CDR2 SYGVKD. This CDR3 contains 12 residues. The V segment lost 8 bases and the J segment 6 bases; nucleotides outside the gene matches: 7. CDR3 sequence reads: CAISGTNLEQYF. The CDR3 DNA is TGTGCCATCTCGGGGACTAATCTCGAGCAGTACTTC.

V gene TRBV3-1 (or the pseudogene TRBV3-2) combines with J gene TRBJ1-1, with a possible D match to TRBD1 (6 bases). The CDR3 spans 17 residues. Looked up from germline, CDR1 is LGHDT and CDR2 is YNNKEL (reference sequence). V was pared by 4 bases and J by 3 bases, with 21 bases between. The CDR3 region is CASSPAQGPLGDTEAFF. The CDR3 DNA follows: TGTGCCAGCAGCCCCGCGCAGGGGCCGCTGGGGGACACTGAAGCTTTCTTT.

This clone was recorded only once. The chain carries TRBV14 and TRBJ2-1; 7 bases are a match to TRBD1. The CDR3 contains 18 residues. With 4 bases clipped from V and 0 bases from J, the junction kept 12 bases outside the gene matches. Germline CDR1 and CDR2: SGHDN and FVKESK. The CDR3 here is CASSRYSGTVSSYNEQFF. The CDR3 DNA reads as TGTGCCAGCAGCCGGTACTCCGGGACAGTGAGCTCCTACAATGAGCAGTTCTTC.